The sequence of this T cell receptor beta chain was determined in a study of blood T cell repertoires in COVID-19. The table lists this clone with a count of one. This CDR3 spans 15 amino acids. Per germline, CDR1 MNHEY and CDR2 SMNVEV (reference sequence). The trim removed 0 bases at V and 2 bases at J, leaving 3 bases unmatched. Assay used: immunoSEQ multiplex PCR; TCRdb lists only in-frame clones, some missing. The table has about 96,000 clones, roughly 90% seen once; the top ten hold 4% to 4.5%. Sequenced: peripheral blood. The J gene is TRBJ2-7, the V gene TRBV27; 8 nucleotides match TRBD1. The sequence was obtained from a human donor with COVID-19, enrolled during active disease. The donor label of this sample is uncertain. CDR3: CASSLSTGQAYEQYF. The CDR3 DNA sequence: TGTGCCAGCAGTTTATCCACGGGACAGGCCTACGAGCAGTACTTC.